The 7 T cell receptor beta chains listed next were all sequenced from one sample in a study of human T cells and chemical hapten exposure. From the RACE reads, TCRdb called clonotypes with MiXCR, one entry per CDR3 protein. The sample holds about 380,000 distinct CDR3 sequences; 5% to 6.5% are singletons and the top ten take approximately 2.4%. As for time point: pre-sensitization, week 0. Treatment denoted: therapeutic diphenylcyclopropenone sensitization with weekly scalp DPC. The sample in question was whole blood, obtained in connection with sensitization to the hapten diphenylcyclopropenone (DPC). The receptors shown here come from a woman aged 45 to 65 with alopecia areata. Some clones in this sample may be carry-over from other donors' samples.

The rearrangement joins TRBV7-9 to TRBJ1-3; 9 bases are shared with TRBD1. This CDR3 comprises 14 residues. Germline lookup yields CDR1 SEHNR and CDR2 FQNEAQ (reference sequence). V trimming: 5 bases; J trimming: 8 bases; junction bases outside the gene matches: 7. CDR3 DNA sequence: TGTGCCAGCAGCATCGGGACAGGGCGCGACACCATATATTTT. Its protein product is CASSIGTGRDTIYF.

This clonotype has ten or more counts. The chain joins TRBV27 to TRBJ1-4; D not resolved. The CDR3 consists of 13 residues. Germline V gene data show CDR1 as MNHEY and CDR2 as SMNVEV (reference sequence). V gave up 5 bases and J gave up 11 bases, with 15 bases separating them. The CDR3 loop is CASSPRMREKLFF. The CDR3 region has the DNA TGTGCCAGCAGTCCCCGGATGAGGGAGAAACTGTTTTTT.

This clonotype has at least ten counts. The V call is TRBV6-2 or TRBV6-3, the J call TRBJ1-5; 7 nucleotides line up with TRBD1. Germline CDR1 and CDR2: MNHEY and SVGEGT. V shed 5 bases and J 4 bases; nucleotides not matched to a gene: 8. The CDR3 runs to 15 residues. The CDR3, as DNA: TGTGCCAGCAGTCCGGACAGGTTGGGTAATCAGCCCCAGCATTTT. Encoded protein: CASSPDRLGNQPQHF.

Ten or more counts support this clonotype. The chain links TRBV7-2 to TRBJ2-1; D not certain. The V and J ends lost 2 bases and 4 bases respectively, with 6 bases between them. This CDR3 has 13 residues. The germline CDR1 and CDR2 sequences are SGHTA and FQGNSA. The DNA of the CDR3 is TGTGCCAGCAGCTTATTTATGTACAATGAGCAGTTCTTC. Protein: CASSLFMYNEQFF. The full variable domain, completed using reference TRBV7-2 and TRBJ2-1, is GAGVSQSPSNKVTEKGKDVELRCDPISGHTALYWYRQSLGQGLEFLIYFQGNSAPDKSGLPSDRFSAERTGGSVSTLTIQRTQQEDSAVYLCASSLFMYNEQFFGPGTRLTVL.

This clonotype occurred many times. The J gene is TRBJ1-3, the V gene TRBV6-5; D gene ambiguous. The CDR3 has 16 amino acids. Trimming cost V 4 bases and J 1 base, with 14 bases left between them. Germline-derived CDR1 and CDR2 are MNHEY and SVGAGI. CDR3 nucleotides: TGTGCCAGCAGTTTCGGTGCTGTTACTTCTGGAAACACCATATATTTT. It yields the protein CASSFGAVTSGNTIYF.

This clonotype was found many times. V usage is TRBV21-1 and J usage is TRBJ1-1; the table's D call of TRBD1 was not tested on the DNA. TRBV21-1 is a recognized pseudogene. There are 15 residues in the CDR3. As DNA, the CDR3 is TGTGCCAGCAGCAAAGGGGGCAGGGAGAACACTGAAGCTTTCTTT. Amino acids: CASSKGGRENTEAFF.

This clonotype was recorded many times. The gene calls are TRBV29-1 and TRBJ1-4; the match to TRBD1 covers 7 bases. Per the germline V gene, CDR1 is SQVTM and CDR2 is ANQGSEA. V was clipped by 6 bases and J by 7 bases; unmatched bases: 11. CDR3 size: 14 residues. Here the CDR3 reads CSVETGAIGEKLFF. CDR3 sequence (DNA): TGCAGCGTGGAAACAGGGGCGATTGGTGAAAAACTGTTTTTT.